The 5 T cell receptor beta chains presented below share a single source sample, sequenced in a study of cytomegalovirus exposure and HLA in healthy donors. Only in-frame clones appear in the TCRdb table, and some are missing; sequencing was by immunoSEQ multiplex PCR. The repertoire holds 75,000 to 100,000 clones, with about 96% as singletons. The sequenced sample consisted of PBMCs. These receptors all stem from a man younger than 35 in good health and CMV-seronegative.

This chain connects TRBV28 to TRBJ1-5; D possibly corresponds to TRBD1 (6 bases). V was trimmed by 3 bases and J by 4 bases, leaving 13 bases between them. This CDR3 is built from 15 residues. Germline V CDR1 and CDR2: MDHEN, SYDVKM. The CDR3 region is CASSFPGTPNQPQHF. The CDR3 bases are TGTGCCAGCAGTTTCCCTGGGACACCAAATCAGCCCCAGCATTTT.

As DNA, the CDR3 is TGCGCCAGCACCCTAGCGACCGGGGAGCTGTTTTTT. The encoded protein is CASTLATGELFF. The chain links TRBV5-1 to TRBJ2-2; weak D call: TRBD2 (6 bases). The CDR3 is made up of 12 amino acids. V was clipped by 6 bases and J by 5 bases, with 8 bases between them. Per the germline V gene, CDR1 is SGHRS and CDR2 is YFSETQ.

The CDR3: CASRETGHGEKLFF. In DNA, the CDR3 is TGTGCCAGCAGAGAGACAGGCCATGGGGAAAAACTGTTTTTT. The chain couples TRBV6-5 to TRBJ1-4; TRBD1 is a possible D gene (6 bases). V was shortened by 6 bases and J by 8 bases, with 16 bases between the two germline ends. The CDR3 consists of 14 residues. Germline-derived CDR1 and CDR2 are MNHEY and SVGAGI.

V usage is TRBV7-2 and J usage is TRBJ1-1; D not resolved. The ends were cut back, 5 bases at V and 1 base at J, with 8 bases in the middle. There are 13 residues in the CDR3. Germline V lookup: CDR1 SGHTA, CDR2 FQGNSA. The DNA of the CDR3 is TGTGCCAGCAGCCTCGAGCCGAACACTGAAGCTTTCTTT. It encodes CASSLEPNTEAFF.

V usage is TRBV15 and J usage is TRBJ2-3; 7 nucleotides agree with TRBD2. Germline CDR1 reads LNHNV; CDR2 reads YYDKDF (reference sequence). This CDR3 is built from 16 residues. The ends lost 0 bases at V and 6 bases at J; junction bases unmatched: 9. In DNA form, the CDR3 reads TGTGCCACCAGCAGAGACGCTAGCGGAGCCCCTGATACGCAGTATTTT. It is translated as CATSRDASGAPDTQYF.